This T cell receptor beta chain derives from a study of cytomegalovirus exposure and HLA in healthy donors. Study-wide results and limits: Among TCR sequences, most were rare, though some public TCRs appeared in many donors. Diagnosis of cytomegalovirus status made by the classifier reportedly showed high specificity and sensitivity. There were 150 to 200 TCR beta chains listed as cytomegalovirus-associated.

The donors were members of the approximately 130-subject validation cohort (separate from the roughly 700-subject first cohort). Libraries were prepared by immunoSEQ multiplex PCR; TCRdb keeps only in-frame clonotypes and omits some of them. The table lists 150,000 to 200,000 clones, roughly 86% of them singletons. Note on this clone: The antigen remains undetermined.

After removal of 1 base from V and 2 bases from J, the junction contained 5 bases not matched to a gene. The CDR3 is 15 amino acids. Germline values: CDR1 SEHNR, CDR2 FQNEAQ (reference sequence). This TCR derives from a man younger than 35 in good health and CMV-seropositive. Sample: PBMCs. J is TRBJ2-7 and V is TRBV7-9; 7 bases fit TRBD1. The CDR3 loop reads CASSLGQGLAYEQYF. The CDR3 bases are TGTGCCAGCAGCTTAGGACAGGGTCTCGCCTACGAGCAGTACTTC.